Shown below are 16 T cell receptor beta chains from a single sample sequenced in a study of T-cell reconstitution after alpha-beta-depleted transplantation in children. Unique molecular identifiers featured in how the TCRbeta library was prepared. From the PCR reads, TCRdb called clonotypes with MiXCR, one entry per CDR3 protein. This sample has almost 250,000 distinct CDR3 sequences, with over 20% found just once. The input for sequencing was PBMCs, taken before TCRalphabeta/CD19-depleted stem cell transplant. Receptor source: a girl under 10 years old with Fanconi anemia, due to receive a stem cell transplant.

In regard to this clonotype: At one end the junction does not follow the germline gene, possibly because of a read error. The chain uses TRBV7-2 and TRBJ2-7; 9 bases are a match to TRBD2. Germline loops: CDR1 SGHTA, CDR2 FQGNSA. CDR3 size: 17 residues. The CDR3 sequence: CASSLAGAPNPSYEQYF. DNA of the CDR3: TGTGCCAGCAGTTTAGCGGGGGCACCCAACCCCTCCTACGAGCAGTACTTC.

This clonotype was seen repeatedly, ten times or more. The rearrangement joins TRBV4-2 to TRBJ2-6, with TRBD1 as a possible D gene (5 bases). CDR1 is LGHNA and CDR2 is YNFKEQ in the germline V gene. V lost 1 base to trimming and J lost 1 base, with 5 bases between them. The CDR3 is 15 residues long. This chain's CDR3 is CASSQGTSGANVLTF. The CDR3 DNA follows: TGTGCCAGCAGCCAAGGGACATCTGGGGCCAACGTCCTGACTTTC.

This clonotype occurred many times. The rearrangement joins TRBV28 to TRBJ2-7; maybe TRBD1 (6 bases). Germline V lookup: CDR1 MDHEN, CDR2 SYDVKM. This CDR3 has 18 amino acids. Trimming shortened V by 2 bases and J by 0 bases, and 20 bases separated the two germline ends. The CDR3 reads CASSLLLSRGIDSYEQYF. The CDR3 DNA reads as TGTGCCAGCAGTTTACTTCTTTCCAGGGGTATTGACTCCTACGAGCAGTACTTC.

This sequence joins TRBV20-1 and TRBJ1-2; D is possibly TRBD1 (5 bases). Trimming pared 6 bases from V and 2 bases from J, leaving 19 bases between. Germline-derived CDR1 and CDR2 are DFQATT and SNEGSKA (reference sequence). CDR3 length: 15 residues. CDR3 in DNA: TGCAGTGCGACGAGGGACGGAAGTCGCAACTATGGCTACACCTTC. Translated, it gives CSATRDGSRNYGYTF.

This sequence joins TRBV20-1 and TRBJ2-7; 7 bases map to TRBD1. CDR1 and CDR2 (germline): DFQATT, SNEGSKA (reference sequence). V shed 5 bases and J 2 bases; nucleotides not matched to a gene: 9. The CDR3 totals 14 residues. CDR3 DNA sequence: TGCAGTGCTCAGTACCGGACAGGCACCTACGAGCAGTACTTC. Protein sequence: CSAQYRTGTYEQYF.

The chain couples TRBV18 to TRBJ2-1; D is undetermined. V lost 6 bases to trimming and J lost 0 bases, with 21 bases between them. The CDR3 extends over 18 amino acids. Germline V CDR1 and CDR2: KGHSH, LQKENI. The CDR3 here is CASSSGPRRLSSYNEQFF. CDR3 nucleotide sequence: TGTGCCAGCTCCTCAGGCCCTAGACGCTTAAGCTCCTACAATGAGCAGTTCTTC.

Written as DNA, the CDR3 is TGCAGCGTTGACCAGACTAGCCCGGCGTCCAATGAGCAGTTCTTC. Residues: CSVDQTSPASNEQFF. This rearrangement joins TRBV29-1 to TRBJ2-1, with 7 nucleotides matching TRBD2. CDR1 SQVTM and CDR2 ANQGSEA come from the germline V gene. The junction had 11 bases not matched to a gene; V was cut back by 3 bases and J by 6 bases. The CDR3 length is 15 residues.

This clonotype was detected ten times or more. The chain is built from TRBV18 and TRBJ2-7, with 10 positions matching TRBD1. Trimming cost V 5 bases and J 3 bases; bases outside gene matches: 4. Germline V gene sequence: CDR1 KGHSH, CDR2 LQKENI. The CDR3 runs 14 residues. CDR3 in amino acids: CASSSGQGFYEQYF. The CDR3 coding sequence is TGTGCCAGCTCATCGGGACAGGGGTTCTACGAGCAGTACTTC. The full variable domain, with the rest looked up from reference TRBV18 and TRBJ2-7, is NAGVMQNPRHLVRRRGQEARLRCSPMKGHSHVYWYRQLPEEGLKFMVYLQKENIIDESGMPKERFSAEFPKEGPSILRIQQVVRGDSAAYFCASSSGQGFYEQYFGPGTRLTVT.

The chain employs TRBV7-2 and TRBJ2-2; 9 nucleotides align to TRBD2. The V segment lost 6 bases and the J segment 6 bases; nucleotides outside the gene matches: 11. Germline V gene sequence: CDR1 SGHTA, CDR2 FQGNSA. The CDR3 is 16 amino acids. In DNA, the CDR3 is TGTGCCAGCAGGATAGTAGCGGGGGCATTCTCCGGGGAGCTGTTTTTT. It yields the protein CASRIVAGAFSGELFF.

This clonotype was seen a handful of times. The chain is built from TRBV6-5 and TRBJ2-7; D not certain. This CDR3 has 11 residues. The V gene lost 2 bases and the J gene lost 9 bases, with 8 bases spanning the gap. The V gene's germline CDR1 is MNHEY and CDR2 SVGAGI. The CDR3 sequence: CASSYGVVQYF. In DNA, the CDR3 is TGTGCCAGCAGTTACGGAGTTGTGCAGTACTTC.

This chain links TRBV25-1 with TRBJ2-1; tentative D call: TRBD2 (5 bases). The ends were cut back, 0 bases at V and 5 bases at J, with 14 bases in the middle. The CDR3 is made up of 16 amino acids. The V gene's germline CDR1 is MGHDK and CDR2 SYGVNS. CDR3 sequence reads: CASSEYFGMEHNEQFF. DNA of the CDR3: TGTGCCAGCAGTGAATATTTCGGGATGGAACACAATGAGCAGTTCTTC.

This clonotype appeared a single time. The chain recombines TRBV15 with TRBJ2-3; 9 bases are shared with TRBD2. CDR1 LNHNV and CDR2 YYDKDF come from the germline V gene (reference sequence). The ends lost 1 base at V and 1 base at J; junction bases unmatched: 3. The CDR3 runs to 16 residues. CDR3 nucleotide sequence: TGTGCCACCAGCAGAGCTCCTAGCGGGGGCACAGATACGCAGTATTTT. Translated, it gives CATSRAPSGGTDTQYF.

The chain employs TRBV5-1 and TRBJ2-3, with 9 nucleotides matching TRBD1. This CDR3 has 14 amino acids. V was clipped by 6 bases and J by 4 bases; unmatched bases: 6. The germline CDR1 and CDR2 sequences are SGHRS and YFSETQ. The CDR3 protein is CASNPDRGSDTQYF. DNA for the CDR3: TGCGCCAGCAACCCGGACAGGGGTTCAGATACGCAGTATTTT.

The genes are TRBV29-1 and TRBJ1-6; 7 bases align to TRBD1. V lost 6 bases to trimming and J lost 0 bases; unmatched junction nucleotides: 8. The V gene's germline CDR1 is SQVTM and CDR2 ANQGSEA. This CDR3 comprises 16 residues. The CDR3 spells CSVQGGGSSYNSPLHF. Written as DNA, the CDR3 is TGCAGCGTGCAGGGGGGAGGAAGCTCCTATAATTCACCCCTCCACTTT.

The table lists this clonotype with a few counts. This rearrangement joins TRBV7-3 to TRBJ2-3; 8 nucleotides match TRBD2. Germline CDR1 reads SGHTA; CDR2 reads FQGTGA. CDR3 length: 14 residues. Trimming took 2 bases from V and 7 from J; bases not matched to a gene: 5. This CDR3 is CASSLAGGRNTQYF. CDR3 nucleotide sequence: TGTGCCAGCAGCTTAGCGGGAGGCCGTAATACGCAGTATTTT.

The CDR3 loop is CASPRTSVTYEQYF. The CDR3 nucleotides read TGTGCCAGCCCCCGGACTAGCGTTACCTACGAGCAGTACTTC. This rearrangement joins TRBV27 to TRBJ2-7, with TRBD2 matching over 9 bases. The V segment lost 8 bases and the J segment 2 bases; nucleotides outside the gene matches: 7. The CDR3 covers 14 residues. Germline V gene lookup returns CDR1 MNHEY and CDR2 SMNVEV (reference sequence).